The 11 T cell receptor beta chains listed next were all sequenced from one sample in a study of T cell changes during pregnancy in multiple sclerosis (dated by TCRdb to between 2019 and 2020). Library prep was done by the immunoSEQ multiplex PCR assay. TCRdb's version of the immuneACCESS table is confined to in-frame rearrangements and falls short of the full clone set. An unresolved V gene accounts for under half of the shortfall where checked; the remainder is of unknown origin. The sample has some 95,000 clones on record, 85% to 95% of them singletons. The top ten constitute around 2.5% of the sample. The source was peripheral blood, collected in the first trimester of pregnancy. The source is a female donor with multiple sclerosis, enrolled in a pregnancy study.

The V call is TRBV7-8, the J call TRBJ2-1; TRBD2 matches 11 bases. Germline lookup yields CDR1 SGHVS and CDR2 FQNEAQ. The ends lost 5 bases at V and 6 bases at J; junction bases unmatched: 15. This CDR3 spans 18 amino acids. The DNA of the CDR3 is TGTGCCAGCAGCCCTCTCCACGGGGGACTAGCGGCTCTCAATGAGCAGTTCTTC. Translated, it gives CASSPLHGGLAALNEQFF.

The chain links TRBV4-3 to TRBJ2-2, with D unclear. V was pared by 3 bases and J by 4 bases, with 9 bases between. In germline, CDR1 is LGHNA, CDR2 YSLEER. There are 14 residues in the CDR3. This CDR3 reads CASSHQTFTGELFF. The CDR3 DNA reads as TGCGCCAGCAGCCATCAGACATTCACCGGGGAGCTGTTTTTT.

The DNA of the CDR3 is TGTGCCAGCCGTCCTTTCGGGAGGGCCTACGAGCAGTACTTC. As protein: CASRPFGRAYEQYF. The rearrangement uses TRBV6-5 and TRBJ2-7; 8 nucleotides match TRBD2. Losses at the gene ends were 8 bases for V and 2 bases for J; bases not matched to a gene: 8. The CDR3 contains 14 residues. The germline V gene has CDR1 MNHEY and CDR2 SVGAGI.

The CDR3 sequence is CASSRDRESRSREQYF. CDR3 sequence (DNA): TGTGCCAGCAGCCGGGACAGGGAATCCCGGTCCCGCGAGCAGTACTTC. The chain combines TRBV5-4 with TRBJ2-7; 9 bases fit TRBD1. This CDR3 spans 16 amino acids. The V gene end was trimmed by 4 bases and the J gene end by 6 bases; junction bases not matched to a gene: 14. Germline CDR1 is SGHNT and CDR2 is YYREEE (reference sequence).

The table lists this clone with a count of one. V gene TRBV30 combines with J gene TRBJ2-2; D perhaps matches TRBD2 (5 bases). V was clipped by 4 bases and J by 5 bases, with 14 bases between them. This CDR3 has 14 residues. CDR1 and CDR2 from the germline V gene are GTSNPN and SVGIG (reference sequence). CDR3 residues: CAWKWSGWTGELFF. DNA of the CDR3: TGTGCCTGGAAATGGTCGGGGTGGACCGGGGAGCTGTTTTTT. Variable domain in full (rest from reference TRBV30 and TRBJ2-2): SQTIHQWPATLVQPVGSPLSLECTVEGTSNPNLYWYRQAAGRGLQLLFYSVGIGQISSEVPQNLSASRPQDRQFILSSKKLLLSDSGFYLCAWKWSGWTGELFFGEGSRLTVL.

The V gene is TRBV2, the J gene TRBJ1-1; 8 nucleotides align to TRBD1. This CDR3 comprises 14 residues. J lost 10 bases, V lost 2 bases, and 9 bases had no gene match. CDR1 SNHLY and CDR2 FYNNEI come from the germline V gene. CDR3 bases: TGTGCCAGCAGTGAACTAGGGACAGGTGGAAGAGCTTTCTTT. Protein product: CASSELGTGGRAFF.

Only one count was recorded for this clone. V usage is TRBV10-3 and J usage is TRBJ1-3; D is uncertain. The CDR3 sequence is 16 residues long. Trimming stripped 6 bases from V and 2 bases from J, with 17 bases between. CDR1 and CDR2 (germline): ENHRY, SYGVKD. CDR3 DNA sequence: TGTGCCATCAGCAGAACTGACACCTACACTGGAAACACCATATATTTT. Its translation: CAISRTDTYTGNTIYF.

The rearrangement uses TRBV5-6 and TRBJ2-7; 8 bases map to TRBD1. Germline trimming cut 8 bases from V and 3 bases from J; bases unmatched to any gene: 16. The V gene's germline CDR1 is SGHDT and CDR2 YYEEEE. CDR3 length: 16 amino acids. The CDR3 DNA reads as TGTGCCAGTTCTCCTCGACGGGGGACAGGCGTCTACGAGCAGTACTTC. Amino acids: CASSPRRGTGVYEQYF.

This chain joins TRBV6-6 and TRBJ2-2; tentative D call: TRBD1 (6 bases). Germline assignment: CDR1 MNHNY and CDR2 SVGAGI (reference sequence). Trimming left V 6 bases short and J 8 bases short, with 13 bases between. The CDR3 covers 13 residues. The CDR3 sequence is CASSSRGGGELFF. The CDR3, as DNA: TGTGCCAGCAGCAGCAGGGGTGGGGGGGAGCTGTTTTTT.

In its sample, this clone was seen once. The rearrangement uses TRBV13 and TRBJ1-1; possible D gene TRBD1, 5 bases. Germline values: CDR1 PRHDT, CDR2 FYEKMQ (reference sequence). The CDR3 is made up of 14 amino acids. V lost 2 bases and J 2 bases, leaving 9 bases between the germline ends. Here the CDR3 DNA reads TGTGCCAGCAGCTTAACAGGCGAAAACACTGAAGCTTTCTTT. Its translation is CASSLTGENTEAFF.

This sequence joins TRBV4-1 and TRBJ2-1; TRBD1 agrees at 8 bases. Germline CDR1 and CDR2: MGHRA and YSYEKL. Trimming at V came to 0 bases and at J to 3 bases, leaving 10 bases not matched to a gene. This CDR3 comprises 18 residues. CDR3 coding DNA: TGCGCCAGCAGCCAAGATCCTCTCCAGGGGGCCATCTACAATGAGCAGTTCTTC. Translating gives CASSQDPLQGAIYNEQFF.